The 2 T cell receptor beta chains below come from one sample, sequenced in a study of molecular identifiers for immune sequencing clone quantification. TCRdb reprocessed the PCR reads with MiXCR, giving one entry per CDR3 protein. This table has approximately 90,000 distinct CDR3 sequences, around 23% appearing once. The sequenced sample was naive CD8+ T cells from blood, with Jurkat cell RNA spiked in. Subset defined: FACS-sorted CD8+CD4-CCR7+CD45RA+ naive T cells. These receptors all come from a human donor in good health. Some libraries in this study had Jurkat cell RNA spiked in.

To note about this clonotype: With a much larger clone just one base away, this may be a read error. The chain employs TRBV4-3 and TRBJ1-1; D gene ambiguous. Trimming pared 4 bases from V and 1 base from J, leaving 16 bases between. This CDR3 is built from 16 residues. Germline V gives CDR1 LGHNA, CDR2 YSLEER. Here the CDR3 reads CASSRDYTPWNTEAFF. The CDR3 region has the DNA TGCGCCAGCAGCCGAGATTACACCCCTTGGAACACTGAAGCTTTCTTT.

This clonotype was seen only a few times. The chain couples TRBV6-2 or TRBV6-3 to TRBJ2-1; TRBD2 matches 7 bases. The CDR3 is 16 amino acids. After removal of 5 bases from V and 0 bases from J, the junction contained 7 bases not matched to a gene. Germline CDR1 MNHEY, CDR2 SVGEGT. Here the CDR3 reads CASSTPSGSSYNEQFF. The CDR3 nucleotides are TGTGCCAGCAGTACCCCTAGCGGTAGCTCCTACAATGAGCAGTTCTTC.